Only a few counts were recorded for the clone carrying this T cell receptor beta chain. The data stem from a study of blood T cell repertoires in COVID-19. V was clipped by 3 bases and J by 1 base, with 6 bases between them. CDR3 length: 14 amino acids. CDR1 is WSHSY and CDR2 is SAAADI in the germline V gene. Clones were sequenced by immunoSEQ multiplex PCR, and TCRdb holds only the in-frame ones, with some missing. The sample carries roughly 520,000 clones, over 75% recorded once. Categorization into cohorts depended on clinical history that participants reported. The chain links TRBV10-2 to TRBJ2-2; D is undetermined. The sequence was obtained from a woman aged 35 to 49 who had recovered from COVID-19. The sample consisted of PBMCs or T cells enriched from blood (not recorded which). The DNA for the CDR3 is TGCGCCAGCAGTGACCCCAGGAACACCGGGGAGCTGTTTTTT. It specifies CASSDPRNTGELFF.